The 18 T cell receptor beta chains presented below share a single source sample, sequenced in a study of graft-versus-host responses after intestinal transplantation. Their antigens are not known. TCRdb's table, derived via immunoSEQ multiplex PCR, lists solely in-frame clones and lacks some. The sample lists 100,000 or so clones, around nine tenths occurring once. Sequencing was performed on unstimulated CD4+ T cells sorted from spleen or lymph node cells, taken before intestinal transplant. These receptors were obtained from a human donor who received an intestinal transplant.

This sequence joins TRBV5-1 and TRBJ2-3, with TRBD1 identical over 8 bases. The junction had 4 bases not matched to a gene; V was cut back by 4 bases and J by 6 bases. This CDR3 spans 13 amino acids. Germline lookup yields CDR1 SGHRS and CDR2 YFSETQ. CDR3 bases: TGCGCCAGCAGCCTGCAGGGGGCGGATACGCAGTATTTT. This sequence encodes CASSLQGADTQYF.

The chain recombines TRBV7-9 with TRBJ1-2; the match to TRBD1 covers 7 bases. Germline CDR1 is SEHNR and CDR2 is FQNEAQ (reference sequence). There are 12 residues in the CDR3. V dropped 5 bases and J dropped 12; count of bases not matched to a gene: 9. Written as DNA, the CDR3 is TGTGCCAGCAGCATTGGACAGGAGGGCCACACCTTC. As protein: CASSIGQEGHTF.

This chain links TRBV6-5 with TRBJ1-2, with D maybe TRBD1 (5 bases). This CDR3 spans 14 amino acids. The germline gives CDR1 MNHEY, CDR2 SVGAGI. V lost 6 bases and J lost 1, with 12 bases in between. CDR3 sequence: CASSLDSLNYGYTF. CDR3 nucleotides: TGTGCCAGCAGCCTTGACAGTCTTAACTATGGCTACACCTTC.

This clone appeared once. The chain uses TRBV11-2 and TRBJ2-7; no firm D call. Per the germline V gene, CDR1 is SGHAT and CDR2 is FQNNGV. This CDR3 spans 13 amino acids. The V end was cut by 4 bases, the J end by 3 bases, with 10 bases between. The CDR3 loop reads CASSSGEYYEQYF. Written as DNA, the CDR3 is TGTGCCAGCAGCTCAGGCGAGTACTACGAGCAGTACTTC.

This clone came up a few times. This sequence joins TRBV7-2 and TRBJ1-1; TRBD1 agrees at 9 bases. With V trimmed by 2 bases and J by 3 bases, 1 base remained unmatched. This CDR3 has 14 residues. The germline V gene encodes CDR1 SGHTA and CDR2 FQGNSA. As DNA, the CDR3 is TGTGCCAGCAGCTTATGGACAGGGGACACTGAAGCTTTCTTT. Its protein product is CASSLWTGDTEAFF.

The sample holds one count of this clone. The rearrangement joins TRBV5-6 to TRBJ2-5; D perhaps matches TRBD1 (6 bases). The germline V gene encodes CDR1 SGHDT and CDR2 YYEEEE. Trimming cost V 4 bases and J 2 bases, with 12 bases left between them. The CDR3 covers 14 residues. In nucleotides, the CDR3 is TGTGCCAGCAGCATCTTCGACAGGCAAGAGACCCAGTACTTC. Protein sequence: CASSIFDRQETQYF.

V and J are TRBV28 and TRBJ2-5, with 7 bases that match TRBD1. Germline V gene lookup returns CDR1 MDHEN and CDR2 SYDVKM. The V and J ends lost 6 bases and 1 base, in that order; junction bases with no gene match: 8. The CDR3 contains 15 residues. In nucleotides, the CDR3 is TGTGCCAGCAGGGCGCCCGGGACAGTCCAAGAGACCCAGTACTTC. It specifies CASRAPGTVQETQYF.

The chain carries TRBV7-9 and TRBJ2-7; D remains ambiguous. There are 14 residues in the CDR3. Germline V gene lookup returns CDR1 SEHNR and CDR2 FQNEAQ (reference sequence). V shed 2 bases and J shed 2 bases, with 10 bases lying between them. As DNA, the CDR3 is TGTGCCAGCAGCTTAAAGTCAGGTCCCTACGAGCAGTACTTC. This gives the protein CASSLKSGPYEQYF.

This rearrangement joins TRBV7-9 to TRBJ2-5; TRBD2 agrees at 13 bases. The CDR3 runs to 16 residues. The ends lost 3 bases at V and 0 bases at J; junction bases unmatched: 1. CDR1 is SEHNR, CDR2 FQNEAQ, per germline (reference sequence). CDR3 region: CASSLTSGGYQETQYF. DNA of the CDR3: TGTGCCAGCAGCTTGACTAGCGGGGGGTACCAAGAGACCCAGTACTTC.

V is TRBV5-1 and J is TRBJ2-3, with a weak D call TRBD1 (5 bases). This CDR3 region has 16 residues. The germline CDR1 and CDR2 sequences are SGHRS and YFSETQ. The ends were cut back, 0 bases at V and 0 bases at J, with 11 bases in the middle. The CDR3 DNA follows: TGCGCCAGCAGCTTGGCAAAGGGGTTTAGCACAGATACGCAGTATTTT. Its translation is CASSLAKGFSTDTQYF.

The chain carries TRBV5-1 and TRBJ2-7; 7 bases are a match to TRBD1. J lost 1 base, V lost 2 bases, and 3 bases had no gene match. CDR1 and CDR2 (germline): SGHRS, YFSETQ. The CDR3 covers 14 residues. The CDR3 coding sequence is TGCGCCAGCAGCTTTCAGGGGGTTTCCTACGAGCAGTACTTC. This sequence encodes CASSFQGVSYEQYF.

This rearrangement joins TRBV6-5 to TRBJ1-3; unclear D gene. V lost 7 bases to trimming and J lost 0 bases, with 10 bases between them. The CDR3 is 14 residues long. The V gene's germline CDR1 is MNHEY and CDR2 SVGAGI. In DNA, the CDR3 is TGTGCCAGCAAGCGGATCCCCTCTGGAAACACCATATATTTT. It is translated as CASKRIPSGNTIYF.

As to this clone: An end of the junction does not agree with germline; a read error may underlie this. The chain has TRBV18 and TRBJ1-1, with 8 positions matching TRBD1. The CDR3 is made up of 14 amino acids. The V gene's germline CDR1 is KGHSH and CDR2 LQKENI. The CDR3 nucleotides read TGTGCCAGCTTACCAGGACAGGGCTTGTCTGAAGCTTTCTTT. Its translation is CASLPGQGLSEAFF.

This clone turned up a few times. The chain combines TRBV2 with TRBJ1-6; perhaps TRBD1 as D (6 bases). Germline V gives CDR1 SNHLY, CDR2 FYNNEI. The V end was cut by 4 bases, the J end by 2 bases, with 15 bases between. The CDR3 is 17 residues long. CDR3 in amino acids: CASSVSSQGAYNSPLHF. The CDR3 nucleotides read TGTGCCAGCAGTGTTAGTTCACAGGGCGCCTATAATTCACCCCTCCACTTT.

As DNA, the CDR3 is TGTGCCAGCATAGGGTGGGGTAGAGGGGGCAATGAGCAGTTCTTC. Residues: CASIGWGRGGNEQFF. This rearrangement joins TRBV2 to TRBJ2-1, with D tentatively TRBD1 (6 bases). The CDR3 has 15 residues. V dropped 7 bases and J dropped 6 bases, with 19 bases sitting between them. Germline loops: CDR1 SNHLY, CDR2 FYNNEI.

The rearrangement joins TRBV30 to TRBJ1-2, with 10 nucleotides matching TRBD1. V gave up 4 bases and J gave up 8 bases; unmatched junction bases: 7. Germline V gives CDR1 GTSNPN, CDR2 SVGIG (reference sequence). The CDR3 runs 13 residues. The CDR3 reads CAWTTGTGVGYTF. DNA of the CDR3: TGTGCCTGGACCACAGGGACAGGGGTCGGCTACACCTTC.

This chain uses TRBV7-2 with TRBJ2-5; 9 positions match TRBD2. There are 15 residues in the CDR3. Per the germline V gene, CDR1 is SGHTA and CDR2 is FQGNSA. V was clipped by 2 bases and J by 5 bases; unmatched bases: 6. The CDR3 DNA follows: TGTGCCAGCAGCTTAAGGCGGGGGGGCTTGGAGACCCAGTACTTC. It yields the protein CASSLRRGGLETQYF.

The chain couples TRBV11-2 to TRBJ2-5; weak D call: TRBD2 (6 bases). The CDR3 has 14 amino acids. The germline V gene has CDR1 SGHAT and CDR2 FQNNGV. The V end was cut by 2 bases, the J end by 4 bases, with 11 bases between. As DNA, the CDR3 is TGTGCCAGCAGCTTACGGAGCGGGCGAGAGACCCAGTACTTC. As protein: CASSLRSGRETQYF.